The clone carrying this T cell receptor beta chain was detected once. This entry comes from a study of patients and donors after allogeneic stem cell transplantation. The CDR3 runs to 14 residues. The ends lost 7 bases at V and 7 bases at J; junction bases unmatched: 10. Germline loops: CDR1 SNHLY, CDR2 FYNNEI. TCRdb redid the calling of the RT-PCR reads with MiXCR, one entry per CDR3 protein. The data contain about 400,000 distinct CDR3 sequences, 16% of them singletons. The clonotype comes from a human donor who was either an allogeneic HSCT recipient or a stem cell or donor lymphocyte infusion donor (not recorded which). It is not recorded whose cells these are; they may come from a transplant donor. The material sequenced was blood, either unsorted or a sorted T cell fraction (not recorded which). This chain uses TRBV2 with TRBJ2-3, with 8 bases lining up with TRBD1. CDR3 coding DNA: TGTGCCAGCAAATCTCCAGGGGGCCTGAATACGCAGTATTTT. Protein product: CASKSPGGLNTQYF.